The rows below give T cell receptor beta chains drawn from one sample of a study of CD8+ T cells in alopecia areata. Sequencing was performed with immunoSEQ multiplex PCR; in TCRdb, only in-frame clones are kept and a portion is missing. The repertoire has about 56,000 clones, 95% to 97% of them found once; the top ten carry under 30%. The sequences come from CD8+ T cells sorted from blood, collected at week 0. The source of these receptors is a human donor with alopecia areata. Both conserved end residues are part of each CDR3. Fields, in order: clone size, D gene, V gene, J gene, CDR3 DNA, CDR3 protein. A D gene is named only where the DNA matches it firmly. Size values are once, few and many counts, or a class for expanded clones, and some rows have none.

>-|TRBD1|TRBV4-1|TRBJ2-2
TGCGCCAGCAGCCAAGTTTATGGACAGGTGAACACCGGGGAGCTGTTTTTT
CASSQVYGQVNTGELFF
>once|-|TRBV7-9|TRBJ1-5
TGTGCCAGCAGTCTTGGGGGGGGCAATCAGCCCCAGCATTTT
CASSLGGGNQPQHF
>once|TRBD2|TRBV27|TRBJ2-7
TGTGCCAGCGGTTGGGGGGGCGAGCAGTACTTC
CASGWGGEQYF
>-|-|TRBV6-1|TRBJ1-6
TGTGCCCTTGAAAAGGTTACCTATAATTCACCCCTCCACTTT
CALEKVTYNSPLHF
>-|-|TRBV15|TRBJ2-1
TGTGCCACCAGTACACAGGCAAGCAATGAGCAGTTCTTC
CATSTQASNEQFF
>-|TRBD1|TRBV4-2|TRBJ2-7
TGTGCCAGCAGCCAAGATTGGGACAGGCCCTACGAGCAGTACTTC
CASSQDWDRPYEQYF
>once|-|TRBV7-2|TRBJ2-7
TGTGCCAGCAGCTCCGCTTACTACGAGCAGTACTTC
CASSSAYYEQYF
>-|TRBD1|TRBV19|TRBJ2-7
TGTGCCAGTAGTGCTACAGGGGGCTACGAGCAGTACTTC
CASSATGGYEQYF
>-|-|TRBV7-9|TRBJ2-4
TGTGCCAGCAGCTCATTCGAAGCCAAAAACATTCAGTACTTC
CASSSFEAKNIQYF
>-|-|TRBV27|TRBJ2-7
TGTGCCAGCTCCCGCAGAAGAGCCTTCTACGAGCAGTACTTC
CASSRRRAFYEQYF
>-|TRBD1|TRBV4-3|TRBJ1-2
TGCGCCAGCAGCCAAGATGACAGGGGATATGGCTACACCTTC
CASSQDDRGYGYTF
>-|TRBD2|TRBV5-4|TRBJ2-1
TGTGCCAGCAGCTTGCTCAGCGGGGGGGCATGGAGCAATGAGCAGTTCTTC
CASSLLSGGAWSNEQFF
>once|-|TRBV2|TRBJ2-1
TGTGCCAGCTATTTCCCCGGGACACAAAATGAGCAGTTCTTC
CASYFPGTQNEQFF
>-|-|TRBV5-1|TRBJ2-7
TGCGCCAGCAGCTTTAGACAGAACGAGCAGTACTTC
CASSFRQNEQYF
>once|-|TRBV11-2|TRBJ2-3
TGTGCCAGCAGCTTATTCGGTGGTCTAGGAGTAGTAAATACGCAGTATTTT
CASSLFGGLGVVNTQYF
>-|-|TRBV7-2|TRBJ1-5
TGTGCCAGCAGCCCTTCCACATCGGAGCCCCAGCATTTT
CASSPSTSEPQHF
>-|TRBD1|TRBV27|TRBJ1-6
TGTGCCAGCGTATGGGGACAGGGTAATTCACCCCTCCACTTT
CASVWGQGNSPLHF
>once|-|TRBV5-5|TRBJ2-1
TGTGCCAGCAGCCTGCTCAGGGGCAATGAGCAGTTCTTC
CASSLLRGNEQFF
>-|-|TRBV19|TRBJ1-1
TGTGCCAGTAGTATTGGCGGCCTTGAAGCTTTCTTT
CASSIGGLEAFF
>-|-|TRBV29-1|TRBJ1-1
TGCAGCGTTGAGAGTGGGGGACCCTCGAACACTGAAGCTTTCTTT
CSVESGGPSNTEAFF
>once|-|TRBV15|TRBJ2-1
TGTGCCACCAGGTTACGGGGGCGGGGTGAGCAGTTCTTC
CATRLRGRGEQFF
>-|-|TRBV4-1|TRBJ1-2
TGCGCCAGCAACCGCGTAGGGCAGGACTATGGCTACACCTTC
CASNRVGQDYGYTF
>once|-|TRBV7-9|TRBJ2-5
TGTGCCAGCAGCTTAGACGTTTGGGGAGTAGAGACCCAGTACTTC
CASSLDVWGVETQYF
>-|TRBD2|TRBV29-1|TRBJ2-1
TGCAGCGCCCGGGGTAGCGGGGACTCACGTGCGTACAATGAGCAGTTCTTC
CSARGSGDSRAYNEQFF
>-|TRBD2|TRBV7-9|TRBJ2-7
TGTGCCAGCAGCTCCTCGGGGGGGTGGTACGAGCAGTACTTC
CASSSSGGWYEQYF
>-|TRBD2|TRBV13|TRBJ2-2
TGTGCCAGCAGCTGGGGGGGGTCCCCGAACACCGGGGAGCTGTTTTTT
CASSWGGSPNTGELFF
>-|-|TRBV29-1|TRBJ2-3
TGCAGCGTCAGCGTCACAGATACGCAGTATTTT
CSVSVTDTQYF
>-|-|TRBV7-9|TRBJ2-2
TGTGCCAGCAGCTTAGTAGGCATCGCGAACACCGGGGAGCTGTTTTTT
CASSLVGIANTGELFF
>-|TRBD2|TRBV4-1|TRBJ2-2
TGCGCCAGCAGCCAAGGGGCGCGGGGGAGCACCGGGGAGCTGTTTTTT
CASSQGARGSTGELFF
>-|-|TRBV9|TRBJ2-3
TGTGCCAGCAGCGTAGAAGGGGCCACCCCCGGTAGAGGAACGCAGTATTTT
CASSVEGATPGRGTQYF
>-|-|TRBV5-1|TRBJ2-7
TGCGCCAGCAGTTACGGATGGGCAGGGGAGGAAGAGCAGTACTTC
CASSYGWAGEEEQYF
>-|TRBD2|TRBV5-6|TRBJ2-5
TGTGCCAGCTTAATCGAGCGGGGGGGCGAAGAGACCCAGTACTTC
CASLIERGGEETQYF
>-|TRBD1|TRBV5-1|TRBJ2-7
TGCGCCAGCAGCCAGGGACAGCCCTACGAGCAGTACTTC
CASSQGQPYEQYF
>-|TRBD1|TRBV2|TRBJ1-6
TGTGCCAGCAGTGGGGACAGGGTCAATTCACCCCTCCACTTT
CASSGDRVNSPLHF
>-|-|TRBV6-1|TRBJ1-4
TGTGCCAGCAGTTCCCCGGGACGGAATTGGGAAAAACTGTTTTTT
CASSSPGRNWEKLFF
>once|TRBD1|TRBV6-6|TRBJ2-7
TGTGCCAGCAGTGGACAGGGCTACGAGCAGTACTTC
CASSGQGYEQYF
>-|-|TRBV7-9|TRBJ1-5
TGTGCCAGCAGCTCCATTAGCAATCAGCCCCAGCATTTT
CASSSISNQPQHF
>-|TRBD1|TRBV4-2|TRBJ1-2
TGTGCCAGCTCCGGGACAGGGGGCGAGAAGTACTATGGCTACACCTTC
CASSGTGGEKYYGYTF
>-|-|TRBV7-9|TRBJ2-5
TGTGCCAGCAGCCCGTCAGTCGAGGGGCAAGAGACCCAGTACTTC
CASSPSVEGQETQYF
>-|-|TRBV10-3|TRBJ2-7
TGTGCCATCAGTGCCTTGGACCAATCCTACGAGCAGTACTTC
CAISALDQSYEQYF
>-|-|TRBV18|TRBJ1-2
TGTGCCAGCTCACCAGATCGATTAGTTGAACGGGAGTATGGCTACACCTTC
CASSPDRLVEREYGYTF
>-|TRBD2|TRBV25-1|TRBJ2-1
TGTGCCAGCAGCAACGGAGCGGGGGGGCCCAATGAGCAGTTCTTC
CASSNGAGGPNEQFF
>-|-|TRBV13|TRBJ1-1
TGTGCCAGCGGTTACTCCGGGGGGGTAGTTAGCACTGAAGCTTTCTTT
CASGYSGGVVSTEAFF
>-|-|TRBV6-6|TRBJ1-2
TGTGCCAGCAGTTACTTCGGAGGGGACTATGGCTACACCTTC
CASSYFGGDYGYTF
>once|TRBD1|TRBV5-4|TRBJ1-1
TGTGCCAGCAGCTTGGATACAGGGGGCACTGAAGCTTTCTTT
CASSLDTGGTEAFF
>-|-|TRBV11-2|TRBJ2-1
TGTGCCAGCAGCTTAGTTTTCGAGGCTTACAATGAGCAGTTCTTC
CASSLVFEAYNEQFF
>-|-|TRBV10-1|TRBJ1-1
TGCGCCAGCAGTATGAACACTGAAGCTTTCTTT
CASSMNTEAFF
>-|-|TRBV27|TRBJ2-2
TGTGCCAGCAGACTAACCAGGGAGCTGTTTTTT
CASRLTRELFF
>once|-|TRBV4-1|TRBJ2-4
TGCGCCAGCAGCCAAGGCCGCGGGGTTGGTTACATTCAGTACTTC
CASSQGRGVGYIQYF
>-|-|TRBV5-1|TRBJ2-3
TGCGCCAGCAGCTTGGATCATAGCACAGATACGCAGTATTTT
CASSLDHSTDTQYF
>-|-|TRBV5-6|TRBJ2-4
TGTGCCAGCAGCGGAGGGACAGCTGGAAACATTCAGTACTTC
CASSGGTAGNIQYF
>-|-|TRBV4-1|TRBJ2-7
TGCGCCAGCAGCCAAACCGCCTCATCCAGCGGCTACGAGCAGTACTTC
CASSQTASSSGYEQYF
>-|-|TRBV4-1|TRBJ2-1
TGCGCCAGCAGCCAAGAAAGGGTCCCGATCAATGAGCAGTTCTTC
CASSQERVPINEQFF
>-|-|TRBV13|TRBJ2-3
TGTGCCAGCAGCGTCAGGGGAGATACGCAGTATTTT
CASSVRGDTQYF